These 9 T cell receptor beta chains were all obtained from the same sample, sequenced in a study of blood T cells in healthy people across ages. For the second PCR, which ran for roughly 6 to 11 cycles, a sample-barcoded 5' primer and a J-beta primer mix were used. In TCRdb, the 5' RACE reads were re-called with MiXCR into one record per CDR3 protein. This table has approximately 1.5 million distinct CDR3 sequences, approximately 42% appearing once. The specimen sequenced was blood. These receptors came from a woman between 18 and 29 years old in good health.

In its sample, this clonotype was seen many times. This rearrangement joins TRBV29-1 to TRBJ2-3; D ambiguous. In germline, CDR1 is SQVTM, CDR2 ANQGSEA. The V gene lost 2 bases and the J gene lost 0 bases, with 3 bases spanning the gap. The CDR3 runs 12 residues. The CDR3 here is CSVEFSTDTQYF. Here the CDR3 DNA reads TGCAGCGTTGAATTCAGCACAGATACGCAGTATTTT.

The rearrangement joins TRBV15 to TRBJ2-1, with TRBD2 matching over 9 bases. This CDR3 has 17 amino acids. After removal of 1 base from V and 1 base from J, the junction contained 5 bases not matched to a gene. CDR1 is LNHNV and CDR2 is YYDKDF in the germline V gene (reference sequence). CDR3 in amino acids: CATSRGWREGSYNEQFF. The CDR3 DNA follows: TGTGCCACCAGCAGAGGATGGCGGGAGGGGTCCTACAATGAGCAGTTCTTC.

CDR3 nucleotides: TGTGCCAGTAATGTGGACGCCTATAGCAATCAGCCCCAGCATTTT. Translating it yields CASNVDAYSNQPQHF. The chain joins TRBV19 to TRBJ1-5; D is unclear. Germline CDR1 is LNHDA and CDR2 is SQIVND (reference sequence). This CDR3 comprises 15 residues. Trimming removed 7 bases from V and 0 bases from J, with 13 bases in between. Looking up the rest from reference TRBV19 and TRBJ1-5 gives the full variable domain: DGGITQSPKYLFRKEGQNVTLSCEQNLNHDAMYWYRQDPGQGLRLIYYSQIVNDFQKGDIAEGYSVSREKKESFPLTVTSAQKNPTAFYLCASNVDAYSNQPQHFGDGTRLSIL.

The chain uses TRBV3-1 and TRBJ2-1, with unresolved D. The CDR3 covers 13 residues. V was shortened by 5 bases and J by 7 bases, with 12 bases between the two germline ends. Germline V gene data show CDR1 as LGHDT and CDR2 as YNNKEL (reference sequence). CDR3 amino acids: CASSDVSVNEQFF. For the CDR3, the DNA is TGTGCCAGCAGCGACGTCTCGGTGAATGAGCAGTTCTTC.

This clonotype was detected only a few times. V is TRBV28 and J is TRBJ1-5, with D unclear. The CDR3 extends over 14 amino acids. V was cut by 4 bases and J by 1 base, with 8 bases left in between. Per the germline V gene, CDR1 is MDHEN and CDR2 is SYDVKM. CDR3 sequence reads: CASSSGHSNQPQHF. CDR3 nucleotide sequence: TGTGCCAGCAGTTCCGGTCACAGCAATCAGCCCCAGCATTTT. Using reference TRBV28 and TRBJ1-5 for the parts outside the CDR3, the full variable domain is DVKVTQSSRYLVKRTGEKVFLECVQDMDHENMFWYRQDPGLGLRLIYFSYDVKMKEKGDIPEGYSVSREKKERFSLILESASTNQTSMYLCASSSGHSNQPQHFGDGTRLSIL.

The chain employs TRBV20-1 and TRBJ2-7, with D perhaps given as TRBD1 or TRBD2 (5 bases each). Germline V CDR1 and CDR2: DFQATT, SNEGSKA (reference sequence). Deletions cut 0 bases from V and 6 bases from J, with 9 bases between. The length of the CDR3 is 12 residues. The CDR3 DNA reads TGCAGTGCTAGAGAAGAGGGGTGCGAGCAGTACTTC. Translation: CSAREEGCEQYF.

The chain links TRBV7-2 to TRBJ2-7, with TRBD2 matching over 9 bases. The CDR3 totals 14 residues. The junction had 4 bases not matched to a gene; V was cut back by 7 bases and J by 0 bases. The germline CDR1 and CDR2 sequences are SGHTA and FQGNSA. CDR3: CASKTSGRSYEQYF. The CDR3 nucleotides are TGTGCCAGCAAGACTAGCGGTCGCTCCTACGAGCAGTACTTC. The full variable domain, rest sourced from reference TRBV7-2 and TRBJ2-7, is GAGVSQSPSNKVTEKGKDVELRCDPISGHTALYWYRQSLGQGLEFLIYFQGNSAPDKSGLPSDRFSAERTGGSVSTLTIQRTQQEDSAVYLCASKTSGRSYEQYFGPGTRLTVT.

The V gene is TRBV19, the J gene TRBJ2-7; tentatively, D is TRBD1 (6 bases). V lost 1 base, J lost 3 bases, and 10 bases lay in between. This CDR3 has 14 residues. Germline CDR1 LNHDA, CDR2 SQIVND (reference sequence). CDR3 region: CASSIAQGNYEQYF. The CDR3 DNA sequence: TGTGCCAGTAGTATAGCTCAGGGGAACTACGAGCAGTACTTC.

This chain joins TRBV13 and TRBJ2-3, with D hard to call. The CDR3 contains 13 residues. Between the trimmed V and J ends, which lost 1 base and 5 bases, there was a span of 7 bases. Germline V CDR1 and CDR2: PRHDT, FYEKMQ (reference sequence). DNA of the CDR3: TGTGCCAGCAGCTTAGTCACCCAAGATACGCAGTATTTT. Protein sequence: CASSLVTQDTQYF.